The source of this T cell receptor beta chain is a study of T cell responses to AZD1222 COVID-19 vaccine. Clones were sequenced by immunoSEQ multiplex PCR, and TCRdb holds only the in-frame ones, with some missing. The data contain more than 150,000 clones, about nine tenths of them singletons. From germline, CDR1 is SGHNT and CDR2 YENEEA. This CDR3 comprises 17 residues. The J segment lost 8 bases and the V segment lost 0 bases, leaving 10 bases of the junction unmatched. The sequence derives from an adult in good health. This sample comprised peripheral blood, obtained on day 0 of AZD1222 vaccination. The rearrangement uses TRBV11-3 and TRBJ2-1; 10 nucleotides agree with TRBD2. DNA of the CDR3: TGTGCCAGCAGCTTAGAACGAAGCGGGGGGGCCCGGGATGAGCAGTTCTTC. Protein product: CASSLERSGGARDEQFF.